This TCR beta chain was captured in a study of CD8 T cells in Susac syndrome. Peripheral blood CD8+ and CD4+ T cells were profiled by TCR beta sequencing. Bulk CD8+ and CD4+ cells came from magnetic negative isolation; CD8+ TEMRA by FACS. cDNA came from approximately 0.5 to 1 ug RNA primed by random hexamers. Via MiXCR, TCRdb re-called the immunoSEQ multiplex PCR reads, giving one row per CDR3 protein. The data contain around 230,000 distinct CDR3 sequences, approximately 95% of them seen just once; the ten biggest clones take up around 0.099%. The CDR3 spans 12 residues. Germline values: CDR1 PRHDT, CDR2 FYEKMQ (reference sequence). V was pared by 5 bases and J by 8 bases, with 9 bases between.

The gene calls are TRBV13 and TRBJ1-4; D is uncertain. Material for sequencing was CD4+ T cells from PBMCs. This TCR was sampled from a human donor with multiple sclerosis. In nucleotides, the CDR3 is TGTGCCAGCAGCCGGGATCGGGAAAAACTGTTTTTT. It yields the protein CASSRDREKLFF.